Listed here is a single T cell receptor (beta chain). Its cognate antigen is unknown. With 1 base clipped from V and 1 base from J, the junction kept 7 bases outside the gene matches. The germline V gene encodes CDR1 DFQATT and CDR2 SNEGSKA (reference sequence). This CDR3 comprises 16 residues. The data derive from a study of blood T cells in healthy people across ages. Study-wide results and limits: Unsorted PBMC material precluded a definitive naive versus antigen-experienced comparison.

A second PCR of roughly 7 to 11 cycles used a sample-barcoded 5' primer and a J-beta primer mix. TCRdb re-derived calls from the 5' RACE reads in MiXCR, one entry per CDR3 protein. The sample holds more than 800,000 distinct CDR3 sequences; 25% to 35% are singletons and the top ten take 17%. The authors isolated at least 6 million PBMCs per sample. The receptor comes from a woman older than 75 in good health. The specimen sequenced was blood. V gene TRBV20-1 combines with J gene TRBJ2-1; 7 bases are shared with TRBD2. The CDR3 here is CSARAVLAPSYNEQFF. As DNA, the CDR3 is TGCAGTGCTAGAGCTGTACTAGCGCCTTCCTACAATGAGCAGTTCTTC.